The clone carrying this T cell receptor beta chain was seen only a few times. A sample-barcoded 5' primer and a J-beta primer mix were used in a second PCR of about 7 to 12 cycles. TCRdb ran MiXCR on the 5' RACE reads and lists one entry per CDR3 protein. The table has some 1.4 million distinct CDR3 sequences, about 40% seen once. This sample was included in a study of blood T cells in healthy people across ages. V lost 3 bases, J lost 8 bases, and 5 bases stayed unmatched. The CDR3 extends over 13 amino acids. CDR1 and CDR2 from the germline V gene are DFQATT and SNEGSKA (reference sequence). The origin of this receptor is a woman between 18 and 30 years old in good health. The sequenced sample consisted of blood. The genes are TRBV20-1 and TRBJ2-1; 9 nucleotides line up with TRBD2. CDR3 DNA: TGCAGTGCTAGTGGGACTAGCCTCCATGAGCAGTTCTTC. It yields the protein CSASGTSLHEQFF.